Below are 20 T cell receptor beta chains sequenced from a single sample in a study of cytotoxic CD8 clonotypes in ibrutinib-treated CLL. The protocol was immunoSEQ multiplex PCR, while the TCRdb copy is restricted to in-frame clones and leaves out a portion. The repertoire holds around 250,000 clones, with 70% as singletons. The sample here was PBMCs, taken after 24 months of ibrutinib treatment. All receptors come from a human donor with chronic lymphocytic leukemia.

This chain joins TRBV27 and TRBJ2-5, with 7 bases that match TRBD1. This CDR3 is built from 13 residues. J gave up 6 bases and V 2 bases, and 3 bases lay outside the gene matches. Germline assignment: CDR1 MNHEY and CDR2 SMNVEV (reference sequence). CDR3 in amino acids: CASSLTGVKTQYF. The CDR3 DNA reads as TGTGCCAGCAGTTTAACAGGGGTCAAGACCCAGTACTTC.

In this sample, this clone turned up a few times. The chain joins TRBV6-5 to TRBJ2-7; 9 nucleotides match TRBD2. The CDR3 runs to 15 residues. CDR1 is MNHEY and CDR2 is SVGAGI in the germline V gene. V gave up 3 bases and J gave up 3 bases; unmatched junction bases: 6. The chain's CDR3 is CASSYPSGTNYEQYF. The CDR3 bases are TGTGCCAGCAGTTATCCTAGCGGGACGAACTACGAGCAGTACTTC.

In DNA, the CDR3 is TGCAGCGTGACGGAAAACTATGGCTACACCTTC. Translating gives CSVTENYGYTF. V gene TRBV29-1 combines with J gene TRBJ1-2; D call uncertain. Trimming took off 6 bases at V and 2 bases at J, with 7 bases between the two ends. The germline V gene has CDR1 SQVTM and CDR2 ANQGSEA. CDR3 length: 11 amino acids.

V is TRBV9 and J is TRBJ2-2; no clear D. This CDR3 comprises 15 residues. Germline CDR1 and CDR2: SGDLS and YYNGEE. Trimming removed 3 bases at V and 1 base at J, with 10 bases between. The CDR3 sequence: CASSDSGWNTGELFF. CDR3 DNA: TGTGCCAGCAGCGATTCAGGTTGGAACACCGGGGAGCTGTTTTTT.

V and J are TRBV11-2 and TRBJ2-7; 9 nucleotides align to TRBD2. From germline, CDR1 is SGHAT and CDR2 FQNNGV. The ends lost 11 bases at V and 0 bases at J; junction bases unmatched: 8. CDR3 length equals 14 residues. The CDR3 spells CASGRLAASYEQYF. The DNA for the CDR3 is TGTGCCTCTGGGAGACTAGCGGCCTCCTACGAGCAGTACTTC.

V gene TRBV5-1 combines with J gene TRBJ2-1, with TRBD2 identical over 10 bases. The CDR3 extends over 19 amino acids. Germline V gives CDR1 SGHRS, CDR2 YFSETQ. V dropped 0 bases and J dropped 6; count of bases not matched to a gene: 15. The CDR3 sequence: CASSLGLAGVNTRSNEQFF. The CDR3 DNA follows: TGCGCCAGCAGCTTGGGCCTAGCGGGAGTAAATACCCGTTCCAATGAGCAGTTCTTC.

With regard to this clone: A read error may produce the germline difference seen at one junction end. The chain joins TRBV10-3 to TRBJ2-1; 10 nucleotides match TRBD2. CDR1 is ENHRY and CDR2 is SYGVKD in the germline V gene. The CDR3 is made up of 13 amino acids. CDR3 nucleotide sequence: TGTGCCTTCAGGAGCGGGAGGGACAATGAGCAGTTCTTC. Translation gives CAFRSGRDNEQFF.

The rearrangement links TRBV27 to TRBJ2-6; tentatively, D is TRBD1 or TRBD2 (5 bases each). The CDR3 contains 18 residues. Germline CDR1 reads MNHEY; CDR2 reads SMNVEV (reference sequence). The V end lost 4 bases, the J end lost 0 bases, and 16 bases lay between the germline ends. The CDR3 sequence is CASSSHRGSSSGANVLTF. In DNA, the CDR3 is TGTGCCAGCAGTTCCCATCGGGGCTCGAGCTCTGGGGCCAACGTCCTGACTTTC.

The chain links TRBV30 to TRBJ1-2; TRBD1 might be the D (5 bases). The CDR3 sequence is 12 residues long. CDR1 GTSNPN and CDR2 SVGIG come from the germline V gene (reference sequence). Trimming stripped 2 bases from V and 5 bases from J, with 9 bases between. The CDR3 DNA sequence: TGTGCCTGGAGTCTAGGGACGTATGGCTACACCTTC. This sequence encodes CAWSLGTYGYTF.

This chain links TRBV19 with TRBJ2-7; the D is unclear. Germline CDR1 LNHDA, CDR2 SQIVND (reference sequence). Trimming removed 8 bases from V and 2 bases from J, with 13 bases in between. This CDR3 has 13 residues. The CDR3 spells CASAVEQTYEQYF. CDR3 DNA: TGTGCCAGTGCTGTGGAGCAGACCTACGAGCAGTACTTC.

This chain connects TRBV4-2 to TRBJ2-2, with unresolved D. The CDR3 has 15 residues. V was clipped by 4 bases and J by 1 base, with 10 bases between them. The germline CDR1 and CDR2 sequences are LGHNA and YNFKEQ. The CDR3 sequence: CASSRQTGNTGELFF. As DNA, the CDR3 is TGTGCCAGCAGCCGCCAGACGGGGAACACCGGGGAGCTGTTTTTT.

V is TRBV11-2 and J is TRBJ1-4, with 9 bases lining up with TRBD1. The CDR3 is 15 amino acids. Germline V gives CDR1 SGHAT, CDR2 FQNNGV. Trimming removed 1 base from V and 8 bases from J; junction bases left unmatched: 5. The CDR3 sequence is CASSLVTGGREKLFF. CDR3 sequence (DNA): TGTGCCAGCAGCTTAGTTACAGGGGGCCGGGAAAAACTGTTTTTT. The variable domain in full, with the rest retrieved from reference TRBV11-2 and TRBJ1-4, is EAGVAQSPRYKIIEKRQSVAFWCNPISGHATLYWYQQILGQGPKLLIQFQNNGVVDDSQLPKDRFSAERLKGVDSTLKIQPAKLEDSAVYLCASSLVTGGREKLFFGSGTQLSVL.

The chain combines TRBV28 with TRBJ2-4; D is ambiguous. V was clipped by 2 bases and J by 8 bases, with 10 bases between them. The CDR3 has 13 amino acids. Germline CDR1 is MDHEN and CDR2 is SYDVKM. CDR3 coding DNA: TGTGCCAGCAGTTTAATGTCGGCAGACATTCAGTACTTC. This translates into CASSLMSADIQYF.

CDR3 region: CASKLTETQYF. The CDR3 DNA reads TGTGCCAGCAAACTCACGGAGACCCAGTACTTC. The chain carries TRBV6-6 and TRBJ2-5; D is undetermined. This CDR3 has 11 amino acids. Germline values: CDR1 MNHNY, CDR2 SVGAGI (reference sequence). V was pared by 7 bases and J by 5 bases, with 8 bases between.

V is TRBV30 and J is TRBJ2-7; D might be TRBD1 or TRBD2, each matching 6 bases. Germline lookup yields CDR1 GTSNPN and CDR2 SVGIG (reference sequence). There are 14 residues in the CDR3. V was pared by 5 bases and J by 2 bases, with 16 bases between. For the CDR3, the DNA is TGTGCCTGGGCCTTATACGGGGGCGCCTACGAGCAGTACTTC. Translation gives CAWALYGGAYEQYF.

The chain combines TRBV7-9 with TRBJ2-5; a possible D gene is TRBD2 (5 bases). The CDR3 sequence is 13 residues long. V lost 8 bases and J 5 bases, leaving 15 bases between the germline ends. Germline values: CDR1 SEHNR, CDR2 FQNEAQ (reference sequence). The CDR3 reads CASLSTRSETQYF. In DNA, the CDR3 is TGTGCCAGCCTTTCAACTAGGTCTGAGACCCAGTACTTC. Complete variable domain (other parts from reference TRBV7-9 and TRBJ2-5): DTGVSQNPRHKITKRGQNVTFRCDPISEHNRLYWYRQTLGQGPEFLTYFQNEAQLEKSRLLSDRFSAERPKGSFSTLEIQRTEQGDSAMYLCASLSTRSETQYFGPGTRLLVL.

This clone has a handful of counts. CDR3 region: CASSRSATSNQPQHF. CDR3 in DNA: TGTGCCAGCAGTCGTTCGGCAACAAGCAATCAGCCCCAGCATTTT. The chain is built from TRBV2 and TRBJ1-5; D not certain. The CDR3 runs 15 residues. Germline V CDR1 and CDR2: SNHLY, FYNNEI. Trimming shortened V by 5 bases and J by 1 base, and 12 bases separated the two germline ends.

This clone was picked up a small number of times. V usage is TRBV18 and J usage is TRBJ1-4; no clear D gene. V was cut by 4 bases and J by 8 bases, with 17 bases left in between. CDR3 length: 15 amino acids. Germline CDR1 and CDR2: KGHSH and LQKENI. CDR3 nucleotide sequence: TGTGCCAGCTCACTGGTACCAATCCTAGGGGAAAAACTGTTTTTT. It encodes CASSLVPILGEKLFF.

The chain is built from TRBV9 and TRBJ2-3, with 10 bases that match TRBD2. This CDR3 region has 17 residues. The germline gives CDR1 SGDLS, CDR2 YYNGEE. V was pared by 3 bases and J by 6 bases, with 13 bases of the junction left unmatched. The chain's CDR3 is CASSATLAGGGSDTQYF. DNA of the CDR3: TGTGCCAGCAGCGCAACATTAGCGGGAGGAGGGTCTGATACGCAGTATTTT.

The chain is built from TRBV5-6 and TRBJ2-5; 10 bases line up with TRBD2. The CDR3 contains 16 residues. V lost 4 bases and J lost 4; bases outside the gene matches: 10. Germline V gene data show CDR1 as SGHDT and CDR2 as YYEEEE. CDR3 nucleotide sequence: TGTGCCAGCAGCCTACCCACTAGCGGGACGGGAGAGACCCAGTACTTC. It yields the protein CASSLPTSGTGETQYF.